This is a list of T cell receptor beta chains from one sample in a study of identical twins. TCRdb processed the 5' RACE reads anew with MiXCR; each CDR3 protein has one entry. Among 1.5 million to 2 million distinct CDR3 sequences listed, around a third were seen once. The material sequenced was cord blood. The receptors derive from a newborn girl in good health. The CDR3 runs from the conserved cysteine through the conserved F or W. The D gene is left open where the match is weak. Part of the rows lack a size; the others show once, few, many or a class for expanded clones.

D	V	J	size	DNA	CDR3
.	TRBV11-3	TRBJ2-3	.	TGTGCCAGCAGCTTAGCCCGGACCACAGATACGCAGTATTTT	CASSLARTTDTQYF
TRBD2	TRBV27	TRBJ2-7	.	TGTGCCAGCAGCTCACCAAGCGGGGGGGCTAGAAATGAGCAGTACTTC	CASSSPSGGARNEQYF
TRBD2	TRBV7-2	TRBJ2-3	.	TGTGCCAGCAGCTTTGAGCGGGGGTGGGTAACAGATACGCAGTATTTT	CASSFERGWVTDTQYF
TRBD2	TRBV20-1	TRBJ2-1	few	TGCAGTGCTAGAGATGGGCGGGGGGGCCGTGGTGAGCAGTTCTTC	CSARDGRGGRGEQFF
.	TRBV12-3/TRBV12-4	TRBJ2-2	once	TGTGCCAGCAGCCGACAGATCACCGGGGAGCTGTTTTTT	CASSRQITGELFF
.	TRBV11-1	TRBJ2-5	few	TGTGCCAGCAGCTATCCGGCAGTCCAAGAGACCCAGTACTTC	CASSYPAVQETQYF
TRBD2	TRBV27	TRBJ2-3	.	TGTGCCAGCAGAGGACTAGCGGGCATCCACGTCACAGATACGCAGTATTTT	CASRGLAGIHVTDTQYF
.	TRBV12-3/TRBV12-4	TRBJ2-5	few	TGTGCCAGCGGTAGCGGCTCTACGGAAGAGACCCAGTACTTC	CASGSGSTEETQYF
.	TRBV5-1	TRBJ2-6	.	TGCGCCAGCAGCTTAATACCAGGGGGGGCTGGGGCCAACGTCCTGACTTTC	CASSLIPGGAGANVLTF
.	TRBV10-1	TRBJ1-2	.	TGCGCCAGCAGTGAGATCCCAAACTATGGCTACACCTTC	CASSEIPNYGYTF
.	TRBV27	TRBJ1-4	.	TGTGCCAGCAGTTTGTCGGGTTGGGGTGAAAAACTGTTTTTT	CASSLSGWGEKLFF
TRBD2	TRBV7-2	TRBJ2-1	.	TGTGCCAGCAGCCTTATGGGACTAGCGGGGGGCAATGAGCAGTTCTTC	CASSLMGLAGGNEQFF
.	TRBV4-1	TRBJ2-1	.	TGCGCCAGCAGCCCCCTTGTGTGGGGGCCCCAGTTCTTC	CASSPLVWGPQFF
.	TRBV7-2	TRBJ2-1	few	TGTGCCAGCAGCTTCGCCGCCAATGAGCAGTTCTTC	CASSFAANEQFF
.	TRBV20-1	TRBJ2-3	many	TGCAGTGCTAGAGGGCAGACAGATACGCAGTATTTT	CSARGQTDTQYF
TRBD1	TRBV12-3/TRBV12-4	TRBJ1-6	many	TGTGCCAGCAGCGCACAGGGGGCGAATAATTCACCCCTCCACTTT	CASSAQGANNSPLHF
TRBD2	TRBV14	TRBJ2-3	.	TGTGCCAGCAGCCAAGTGATACTAGCGGGTCCTAGCACAGATACGCAGTATTTT	CASSQVILAGPSTDTQYF
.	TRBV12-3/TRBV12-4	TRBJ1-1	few	TGTGCCAGCAGTTTTGGGAACATGAACACTGAAGCTTTCTTT	CASSFGNMNTEAFF
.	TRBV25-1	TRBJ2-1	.	TGTGCCAGCAGTGATGGGGAGGGGGCCTACAATGAGCAGTTCTTC	CASSDGEGAYNEQFF
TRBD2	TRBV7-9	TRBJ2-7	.	TGTGCCAGCAGCTTAAGGACTAGCGGGAGAAACCCCTACGAGCAGTACTTC	CASSLRTSGRNPYEQYF